The next 27 T cell receptor beta chains were all read from a single sample in a study of immune heterogeneity within non-small cell lung tumors (dated by TCRdb to 2017 to 2018). This sample was sequenced with a HiSeq X Ten. The TCR beta CDR3 region was amplified with a multiplex PCR system, in which a first round of roughly 9 cycles was run using 32 V-gene forward and 13 J-gene reverse primers. TCRdb redid the processing of the public reads, applying fastp at Q25 and MiXCR, and retained in-frame beta chains. Rows merge per CDR3 protein into single entries with the most common DNA and genes. The sample includes thousands of distinct CDR3 sequences, with approximately 30% observed a single time. Of the sample, 20% to 25% falls within the top ten clones. Genomic DNA was extracted from bulk tumor tissue and used as the TCR template, and approximately 600 ng gDNA was amplified per sample. During surgery, multiple biopsies were taken from each primary tumor, with sampling sites spaced as far apart as possible within the tumor mass. Patients in the study cohort, which was described as untreated, were newly diagnosed NSCLC cases going through curative surgery.

Sequencing input: lung tumor tissue. The receptors derive from a woman in her forties or fifties with non-small cell lung cancer.

By sample fraction, this clonotype is medium-sized (0.01 to 0.1%). This chain joins TRBV5-1 and TRBJ1-1, with D possibly being TRBD1 (5 bases). The V end was cut by 4 bases, the J end by 3 bases, with 13 bases between. Germline-derived CDR1 and CDR2 are SGHRS and YFSETQ. This CDR3 region has 14 residues. CDR3 in amino acids: CASSPPDRDTEAFF. The CDR3 nucleotides read TGCGCCAGCAGCCCCCCAGACAGAGACACTGAAGCTTTCTTT.

With regard to this clonotype: One base away lies a much larger clone, so this may be a sequencing read error. The chain has TRBV27 and TRBJ1-1; D unclear. V was cut by 7 bases and J by 5 bases, with 20 bases left in between. Germline V CDR1 and CDR2: MNHEY, SMNVEV (reference sequence). CDR3 length equals 15 residues. The CDR3 here is CASKIDIGVATEAFF. The CDR3 nucleotides read TGTGCCAGCAAGATAGATATTGGGGTCGCGACTGAAGCTTTCTTT.

This clonotype has only one observation. The conserved closing phenylalanine or tryptophan is absent in this CDR3, likely reflecting a read error. Because the CDR3's place on the DNA is in doubt, the DNA is left out and the CDR3 is given as listed by TCRdb. The V call is TRBV20-1, the J call TRBJ2-3; the table's D call TRBD1 went unverified against the DNA. The length of the CDR3 is 14 amino acids, counting both ends. Germline V gene sequence: CDR1 DFQATT, CDR2 SNEGSKA (reference sequence). CDR3 region: CSARYRDSEQYFVS.

By share, this clonotype counts as large. The rearrangement uses TRBV20-1 and TRBJ1-6, with a possible D match to TRBD1 (5 bases). With 6 bases removed from V and 7 bases from J, the gap between germline ends came to 16 bases. The CDR3 has 14 amino acids. Germline values: CDR1 DFQATT, CDR2 SNEGSKA (reference sequence). The CDR3 region has the DNA TGCAGTGCAGTGGGGGGACCGGAAAATTCACCCCTCCACTTT. Amino acid sequence: CSAVGGPENSPLHF.

Judged by abundance, this clonotype is medium-sized. The chain combines TRBV28 with TRBJ1-4; 11 bases align to TRBD1. The CDR3 extends over 15 amino acids. The trim removed 6 bases at V and 8 bases at J, leaving 8 bases unmatched. Germline values: CDR1 MDHEN, CDR2 SYDVKM. This CDR3 is CASSPGTGGREKLFF. CDR3 in DNA: TGTGCCAGCAGCCCTGGGACAGGGGGACGAGAAAAACTGTTTTTT. The whole variable domain, remainder taken from reference TRBV28 and TRBJ1-4, is DVKVTQSSRYLVKRTGEKVFLECVQDMDHENMFWYRQDPGLGLRLIYFSYDVKMKEKGDIPEGYSVSREKKERFSLILESASTNQTSMYLCASSPGTGGREKLFFGSGTQLSVL.

By share, this clonotype ranks as medium-sized (0.01 to 0.1%). The J gene is TRBJ2-6, the V gene TRBV6-1; D is uncertain. CDR1 and CDR2 (germline): MNHNS, SASEGT. This CDR3 is built from 11 residues. Trimming pared 6 bases from V and 4 bases from J, leaving 1 base between. The CDR3 sequence is CASRGANVLTF. CDR3 sequence (DNA): TGTGCCAGCAGGGGGGCCAACGTCCTGACTTTC.

By sample share, this clonotype is medium-sized. This sequence joins TRBV30 and TRBJ1-3; D gene ambiguous. The CDR3 runs to 13 residues. V dropped 2 bases and J dropped 0 bases, with 5 bases sitting between them. In germline, CDR1 is GTSNPN, CDR2 SVGIG (reference sequence). The CDR3 spells CAWSRNSGNTIYF. DNA for the CDR3: TGTGCCTGGAGTCGGAACTCTGGAAACACCATATATTTT.

This clonotype appeared a few times. This chain uses TRBV5-1 with TRBJ2-2, with 8 positions matching TRBD2. The CDR3 extends over 15 amino acids. Trimming took 4 bases from V and 5 from J; bases not matched to a gene: 7. Germline values: CDR1 SGHRS, CDR2 YFSETQ. As DNA, the CDR3 is TGCGCCAGCAGCCCGAGCGGGAGTGGGACCGGGGAGCTGTTTTTT. Residues: CASSPSGSGTGELFF.

This clonotype is medium-sized by share. The chain is built from TRBV5-1 and TRBJ1-4; D is possibly TRBD1 (5 bases). This CDR3 region has 16 residues. CDR1 is SGHRS, CDR2 YFSETQ, per germline. V lost 5 bases, J lost 0 bases, and 14 bases lay in between. CDR3 region: CASSSGLLATNEKLFF. For the CDR3, the DNA is TGCGCCAGCAGTTCGGGACTGCTCGCAACTAATGAAAAACTGTTTTTT. Full variable domain (remainder filled in from reference TRBV5-1 and TRBJ1-4): KAGVTQTPRYLIKTRGQQVTLSCSPISGHRSVSWYQQTPGQGLQFLFEYFSETQRNKGNFPGRFSGRQFSNSRSEMNVSTLELGDSALYLCASSSGLLATNEKLFFGSGTQLSVL.

This clonotype was seen a handful of times. The CDR3 region is CASSLRGGGSQGTQYF. The CDR3 DNA reads as TGTGCCAGCAGCTTAAGGGGGGGCGGGAGTCAGGGGACCCAGTACTTC. The chain couples TRBV7-2 to TRBJ2-5; tentative D call: TRBD2 (7 bases). Germline V lookup: CDR1 SGHTA, CDR2 FQGNSA. V was clipped by 2 bases and J by 7 bases, with 20 bases between them. The CDR3 length is 16 residues. Combining the CDR3 with reference TRBV7-2 and TRBJ2-5 gives the whole variable domain GAGVSQSPSNKVTEKGKDVELRCDPISGHTALYWYRQSLGQGLEFLIYFQGNSAPDKSGLPSDRFSAERTGGSVSTLTIQRTQQEDSAVYLCASSLRGGGSQGTQYFGPGTRLLVL.

This clonotype rates as medium-sized. The chain couples TRBV30 to TRBJ2-7, with 9 positions matching TRBD1. This CDR3 has 12 amino acids. The J segment lost 2 bases and the V segment lost 8 bases, leaving 4 bases of the junction unmatched. Germline CDR1 is GTSNPN and CDR2 is SVGIG (reference sequence). The CDR3 DNA reads as TGTGCCACCGGGACAGGGACCTACGAGCAGTACTTC. Translated: CATGTGTYEQYF.

A note on this clonotype: A read error may explain this, as a much larger clone is one base away. This sequence joins TRBV5-1 and TRBJ2-7; D is unclear. Per the germline V gene, CDR1 is SGHRS and CDR2 is YFSETQ. This CDR3 is 14 amino acids long. The germline V and J ends were trimmed by 6 bases and 1 base, with 14 bases remaining between them. In nucleotides, the CDR3 is TGCGCCAGCACCTTAGGACGCTCTTCCTACGAGCAGTACTTC. Protein product: CASTLGRSSYEQYF.

This clonotype is medium-sized. V and J are TRBV28 and TRBJ1-6; 8 bases match TRBD1. The trim removed 6 bases at V and 9 bases at J, leaving 10 bases unmatched. This CDR3 spans 15 amino acids. Germline assignment: CDR1 MDHEN and CDR2 SYDVKM. For the CDR3, the DNA is TGTGCCAGCAGAGGCAGGGGGCTTGGACTTTCACCCCTCCACTTT. It codes for CASRGRGLGLSPLHF.

The CDR3 region has the DNA TGTGCCAGCAGCTTAGACCAGGGGGCATACGAGCAGTACTTC. Its translation is CASSLDQGAYEQYF. This chain links TRBV7-2 with TRBJ2-7; 8 positions match TRBD1. V was pared by 1 base and J by 4 bases, with 3 bases of the junction left unmatched. Germline V gene lookup returns CDR1 SGHTA and CDR2 FQGNSA. The CDR3 length is 14 residues.

As for this clonotype: A much bigger clone sits one base away, suggesting this may be a read error. The chain employs TRBV7-9 and TRBJ2-3, with 7 bases that match TRBD2. The germline V gene encodes CDR1 SEHNR and CDR2 FQNEAQ (reference sequence). The CDR3 runs to 18 residues. Written as DNA, the CDR3 is TGTGCCAGCAGCTTAGCCAAGACTAGCTACCAAAGCACATATACGCAGTATTTT. It translates to CASSLAKTSYQSTYTQYF.

The chain employs TRBV5-1 and TRBJ2-1; 12 bases are shared with TRBD2. The CDR3 contains 16 residues. The germline V gene encodes CDR1 SGHRS and CDR2 YFSETQ. V trimming: 4 bases; J trimming: 9 bases; junction bases outside the gene matches: 11. CDR3 sequence reads: CASSPTTSGREREQFF. CDR3 nucleotide sequence: TGCGCCAGCAGCCCTACGACTAGCGGGAGAGAACGTGAGCAGTTCTTC.

V usage is TRBV2 and J usage is TRBJ2-1, with D possibly matching TRBD1 (5 bases). The CDR3 extends over 14 amino acids. Germline values: CDR1 SNHLY, CDR2 FYNNEI. Between the trimmed V and J ends, which lost 2 bases and 7 bases, there was a span of 12 bases. CDR3 DNA sequence: TGTGCCAGCAGTGAATGGCAGGGAAAAAATGAGCAGTTCTTC. It is translated as CASSEWQGKNEQFF.

This clonotype is classed as medium-sized. CDR3 coding DNA: TGTGCCAGCAGTTACTCGGGGGACAGGGGGTACTATGGCTACACCTTC. It yields the protein CASSYSGDRGYYGYTF. The J gene is TRBJ1-2, the V gene TRBV6-5, with 11 bases matching TRBD1. Germline assignment: CDR1 MNHEY and CDR2 SVGAGI. This CDR3 region has 16 residues. V shed 0 bases, J shed 3 bases, and the junction held 3 bases outside the gene matches.

A word on this clonotype: One junction end does not reproduce the germline sequence, and a read error may be involved. This chain links TRBV20-1 with TRBJ2-2; D may be TRBD1 (6 bases). In germline, CDR1 is DFQATT, CDR2 SNEGSKA (reference sequence). CDR3 length: 12 residues. CDR3 region: CSARAGAGELLF. The CDR3 nucleotides are TGCAGTGCTAGGGCAGGGGCCGGGGAGCTGCTTTTT.

The V call is TRBV10-1, the J call TRBJ2-1; D may correspond to TRBD1 or TRBD2 (6 bases each). CDR3 length equals 13 residues. From germline, CDR1 is WNHNN and CDR2 SYGVQD (reference sequence). V gave up 7 bases and J gave up 10 bases, with 17 bases separating them. The CDR3 sequence: CASIDQGRKEQFF. The CDR3 nucleotides are TGCGCCAGCATCGATCAGGGGAGGAAGGAGCAGTTCTTC.

Judged by abundance, this clonotype is medium-sized. In DNA, the CDR3 is TGTGCCATCAGTGATAAGGAAAACTCTGGAAACACCATATATTTT. Its translation: CAISDKENSGNTIYF. This chain links TRBV10-3 with TRBJ1-3, with unresolved D. Germline V gene lookup returns CDR1 ENHRY and CDR2 SYGVKD. The CDR3 has 15 amino acids. Trimming stripped 3 bases from V and 0 bases from J, with 9 bases between.

By frequency in the sample, this clonotype is medium-sized. The gene calls are TRBV5-1 and TRBJ1-1, with D perhaps TRBD1 (5 bases). This CDR3 region has 14 residues. Germline V gives CDR1 SGHRS, CDR2 YFSETQ. V lost 6 bases to trimming and J lost 4 bases, with 16 bases between them. The CDR3 DNA follows: TGCGCCAGCACCACGGGGGGGTTGGGCACTGAAGCTTTCTTT. It codes for CASTTGGLGTEAFF.

V is TRBV5-1 and J is TRBJ2-5, with a tentative D call TRBD1 (5 bases). This CDR3 is 14 amino acids long. The germline CDR1 and CDR2 sequences are SGHRS and YFSETQ. Trimming stripped 3 bases from V and 3 bases from J, with 12 bases between. Written as DNA, the CDR3 is TGCGCCAGCAGCTCGACAGAAAAAGAAGAGACCCAGTACTTC. It encodes CASSSTEKEETQYF.

This clonotype is medium-sized. The chain is built from TRBV4-2 and TRBJ1-6, with no clear D. The CDR3 consists of 14 residues. Looked up from germline, CDR1 is LGHNA and CDR2 is YNFKEQ. Between the trimmed V and J ends, which lost 0 bases and 7 bases, there was a span of 7 bases. The DNA of the CDR3 is TGTGCCAGCAGCCAAGATACGGAGAATTCACCCCTCCACTTT. Encoded protein: CASSQDTENSPLHF.

Concerning this clonotype itself: A read error is possible here, since a much larger clone lies one base away. This sequence joins TRBV12-3 or TRBV12-4 and TRBJ1-2, with D perhaps matching TRBD1 (5 bases). The CDR3 totals 14 residues. V was clipped by 9 bases and J by 0 bases, with 14 bases between them. The CDR3 reads CARNRQITNYGYTF. CDR3 nucleotide sequence: TGTGCCAGAAACCGACAGATTACTAACTATGGCTACACCTTC.

The V call is TRBV10-3, the J call TRBJ1-2; 8 bases map to TRBD1. The germline V gene encodes CDR1 ENHRY and CDR2 SYGVKD. V shed 0 bases and J 4 bases; nucleotides not matched to a gene: 4. CDR3 length: 15 residues. CDR3 amino acids: CAISESTGERYGYTF. The CDR3 coding sequence is TGTGCCATCAGTGAGTCGACAGGGGAACGCTATGGCTACACCTTC.

The chain recombines TRBV14 with TRBJ1-5; D not certain. The V end was cut by 5 bases, the J end by 6 bases, with 11 bases between. The germline V gene encodes CDR1 SGHDN and CDR2 FVKESK. This CDR3 spans 13 amino acids. In DNA, the CDR3 is TGTGCCAGCAGCAAGGGATTCGGTCAGCCCCAGCATTTT. As protein: CASSKGFGQPQHF.